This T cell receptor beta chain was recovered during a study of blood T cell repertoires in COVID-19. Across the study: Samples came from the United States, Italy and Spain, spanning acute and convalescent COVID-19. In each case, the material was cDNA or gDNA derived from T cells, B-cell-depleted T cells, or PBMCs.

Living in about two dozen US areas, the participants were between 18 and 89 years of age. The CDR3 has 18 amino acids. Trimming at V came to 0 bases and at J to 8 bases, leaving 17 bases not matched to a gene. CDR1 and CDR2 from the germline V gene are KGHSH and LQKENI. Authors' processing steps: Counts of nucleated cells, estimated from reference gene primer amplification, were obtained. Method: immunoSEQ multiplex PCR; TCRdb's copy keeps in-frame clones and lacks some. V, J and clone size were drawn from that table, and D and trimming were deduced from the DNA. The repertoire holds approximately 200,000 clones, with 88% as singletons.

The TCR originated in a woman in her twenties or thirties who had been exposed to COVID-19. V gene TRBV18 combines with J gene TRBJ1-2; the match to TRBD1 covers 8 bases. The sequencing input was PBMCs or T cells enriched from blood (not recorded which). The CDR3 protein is CASSPPPLRGQLRWGYTF. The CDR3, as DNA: TGTGCCAGCTCACCACCCCCGCTCAGGGGGCAGCTTAGGTGGGGCTACACCTTC.